Listed below are T cell receptor beta chains from one sample, sequenced in a study of molecular identifiers for immune sequencing clone quantification. TCRdb analysed the PCR reads with MiXCR anew, one entry per CDR3 protein. This table holds under 350,000 distinct CDR3 sequences, over 20% found once. The sample taken for sequencing was naive CD8+ T cells from blood, with Jurkat cell RNA spiked in. These receptors originate from a human donor in good health. Some libraries in this study had Jurkat cell RNA spiked in. CDR3s include the opening cysteine and the closing phenylalanine or tryptophan. A D gene is named only where the DNA matches it firmly. Not all rows give a size; the values are once, few, many and, for expanded clones, a class.

V	D	size	J	DNA	CDR3
TRBV4-1	.	.	TRBJ2-3	TGCGCCAGCAGCCCCCCCCCGGGCCACACAGATACGCAGTATTTT	CASSPPPGHTDTQYF
TRBV9	TRBD1	many	TRBJ2-3	TGTGCCAGCAGCGTAGGGGGGACAGCTTCCACAGATACGCAGTATTTT	CASSVGGTASTDTQYF
TRBV7-2	TRBD2	.	TRBJ2-3	TGTGCCAGCAGCATCTCGGGGCCTAGCGGGGTGACAGATACGCAGTATTTT	CASSISGPSGVTDTQYF
TRBV19	.	few	TRBJ2-1	TGTGCCAGTAGTCCCCGCAGGGACCAAATATACAATGAGCAGTTCTTC	CASSPRRDQIYNEQFF
TRBV7-9	.	.	TRBJ1-1	TGTGCCCGCAGCTTAGAGAGACAGGCGAACACTGAAGCTTTCTTT	CARSLERQANTEAFF
TRBV28	.	few	TRBJ2-2	TGTGCCAGCAGTTTTTTGGTCACCGGGGAGCTGTTTTTT	CASSFLVTGELFF
TRBV7-2	.	many	TRBJ1-5	TGTGCCAGCAGCATAGCAGGGTCTCAACAGCCCCAGCATTTT	CASSIAGSQQPQHF
TRBV5-1	.	many	TRBJ2-2	TGCGCCAGCAGCTTGGATAGACAAGGGTTAACGAACACCGGGGAGCTGTTTTTT	CASSLDRQGLTNTGELFF
TRBV15	.	many	TRBJ1-5	TGTGCCACCAGCAGAGGCACAAGCAATCAGCCCCAGCATTTT	CATSRGTSNQPQHF
TRBV7-9	.	many	TRBJ2-3	TGTGCCATCGAAACCTGGGGACGCGGGGCAGATACGCAGTATTTT	CAIETWGRGADTQYF
TRBV20-1	TRBD2	.	TRBJ2-7	TGCAGTGCTAGAGATGCGGGACTAGCGGCCTACGAGCAGTACTTC	CSARDAGLAAYEQYF
TRBV5-5	.	few	TRBJ2-7	TGTGCCAGCAAGACGGGGCGACCCAGCTCCTACGAGCAGTACTTC	CASKTGRPSSYEQYF
TRBV6-5	.	many	TRBJ2-3	TGTGCCAGCAGTTACTCGAGGGGGGGCTCAGATACGCAGTATTTT	CASSYSRGGSDTQYF
TRBV7-8	.	many	TRBJ2-1	TGTGCCAGCAGCCAACAGGGCATCCATGAGCAGTTCTTC	CASSQQGIHEQFF
TRBV7-6	.	many	TRBJ2-1	TGTGCCAGCAGCTTAGCAGGGAGTGGTGAGCAGTTCTTC	CASSLAGSGEQFF
TRBV4-1	.	.	TRBJ2-2	TGCGCCAGCAGCCAACCCCCGAACGGGAACACCGGGGAGCTGTTTTTT	CASSQPPNGNTGELFF
TRBV6-5	TRBD1	few	TRBJ1-2	TGTGCCAGCAGTTACTTTACAGGGGATTCTGACTATGGCTACACCTTC	CASSYFTGDSDYGYTF
TRBV5-5	.	few	TRBJ2-7	TGTGCCAGCAGCTTGGCCGGGGGACACAGCTCCTACGAGCAGTACTTC	CASSLAGGHSSYEQYF
TRBV5-4	TRBD1	many	TRBJ1-1	TGTGCCAGCAGCTTGGGATATACAGGGGGGCCCAACACTGAAGCTTTCTTT	CASSLGYTGGPNTEAFF
TRBV7-9	TRBD1	.	TRBJ2-3	TGTGCCAGCCAGCCCGCGACAGGGGATTGGGACACAGATACGCGGTATTTT	CASQPATGDWDTDTRYF
TRBV4-3	.	many	TRBJ2-1	TGCGCCAGCAGCCAAGATAGGGCAGGAGCTTACAATGAGCAGTTCTTC	CASSQDRAGAYNEQFF
TRBV4-1	.	many	TRBJ2-4	TGCGCCAGCAGCCAAGTCATAGGGGCAAACATTCAGTACTTC	CASSQVIGANIQYF
TRBV6-2/TRBV6-3	.	many	TRBJ1-1	TGTGCCAGCAGTTACTGGCCAGCGAACACTGAAGCTTTCTTT	CASSYWPANTEAFF
TRBV4-3	TRBD2	once	TRBJ2-5	TGCGCCAGCAGCCTACGACTAGCGAGGGGCCAAGAGACCCAGTACTTC	CASSLRLARGQETQYF
TRBV19	TRBD1	.	TRBJ2-7	TGTGCCAGTAGCACCGGGACAGGGCCCCTCTACGAGCAGTACTTC	CASSTGTGPLYEQYF
TRBV4-3	.	few	TRBJ1-3	TGCGCCAGCAGCCAAGATTTCGGATTTTCTGGAAACACCATATATTTT	CASSQDFGFSGNTIYF
TRBV9	.	many	TRBJ2-7	TGTGCCAGCAGCGTATTAGGGACCGCCGGTGAGGTGCAGTACTTC	CASSVLGTAGEVQYF
TRBV9	.	many	TRBJ2-7	TGTGCCAGCAGCGTAGCAGGAACCTACGAGCAGTACTTC	CASSVAGTYEQYF
TRBV27	TRBD1	.	TRBJ1-4	TGTGCCAGCGGGGACAGACTTAATGAAAAACTGTTTTTT	CASGDRLNEKLFF
TRBV20-1	.	few	TRBJ2-7	TGCAGTGCTTCACCATCGGAGAGGTACGAGCAGTACTTC	CSASPSERYEQYF
TRBV11-2	TRBD2	.	TRBJ2-1	TGTGCCAACTTAGCGGGGTCTCCGTACGAGCAGTTCTTC	CANLAGSPYEQFF
TRBV14	TRBD1	few	TRBJ2-5	TGTGCCAGCAGCGATAGACAGGGTCTGCAGACCCAGTACTTC	CASSDRQGLQTQYF
TRBV9	.	.	TRBJ1-4	TGTGCCAGCAGCGCGAAGACTAGGTCAGGAGAAAAACTGTTTTTT	CASSAKTRSGEKLFF
TRBV2	.	few	TRBJ2-1	TGTGCCAGCAGTTCCCCTAACAGGGATGAGCAGTTCTTC	CASSSPNRDEQFF
TRBV4-3	TRBD1	.	TRBJ2-7	TGCGCCAGCAGCCAGGGGAGCCAGGGGGCGCGGTACGAGCAGTACTTC	CASSQGSQGARYEQYF
TRBV7-9	.	.	TRBJ2-3	TGTGCCAGCAGTACCTATTCAGATACGCAGTATTTT	CASSTYSDTQYF
TRBV12-3/TRBV12-4	.	few	TRBJ2-3	TGTGCCAGCAGAGCTACTTCAGATACGCAGTATTTT	CASRATSDTQYF
TRBV5-5	.	few	TRBJ2-5	TGTGCCAGCAGCTTGGCCGGGACTCAAGGGGAGACCCAGTACTTC	CASSLAGTQGETQYF
TRBV27	.	.	TRBJ2-5	TGTGCCAGCAGTCCCTGTGACGTACAAGAGACCCAGTACTTC	CASSPCDVQETQYF
TRBV5-4	TRBD2	.	TRBJ2-3	TGTGCCAGCAGCTTTGGCGGGGGAGCCCCAGATACGCAGTATTTT	CASSFGGGAPDTQYF
TRBV30	.	few	TRBJ2-1	TGTGCCTGGAGTTATAGCTCCTACAATGAGCAGTTCTTC	CAWSYSSYNEQFF
TRBV6-2/TRBV6-3	.	few	TRBJ2-7	TGTGCCAGCAACCCGCTGGTCGGAGCGGAGCAGTACTTC	CASNPLVGAEQYF
TRBV15	TRBD1	.	TRBJ2-1	TGTGCCACTTGTCGGGACAGGGGAAACAATGAGCAGTTCTTC	CATCRDRGNNEQFF
TRBV29-1	.	many	TRBJ2-2	TGCAGCGTTGAGGGTGGACTCACCGGGGAGCTGTTTTTT	CSVEGGLTGELFF